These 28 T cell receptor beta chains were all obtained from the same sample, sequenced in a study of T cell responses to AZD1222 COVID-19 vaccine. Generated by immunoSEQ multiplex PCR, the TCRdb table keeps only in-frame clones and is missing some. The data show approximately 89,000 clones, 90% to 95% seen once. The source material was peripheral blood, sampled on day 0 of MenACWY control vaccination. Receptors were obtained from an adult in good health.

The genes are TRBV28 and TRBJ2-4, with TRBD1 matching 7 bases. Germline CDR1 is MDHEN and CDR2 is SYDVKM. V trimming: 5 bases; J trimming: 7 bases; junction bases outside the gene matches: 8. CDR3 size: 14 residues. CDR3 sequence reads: CASSTRQGRNIQYF. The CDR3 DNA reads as TGTGCCAGCAGTACGCGACAGGGCAGGAACATTCAGTACTTC.

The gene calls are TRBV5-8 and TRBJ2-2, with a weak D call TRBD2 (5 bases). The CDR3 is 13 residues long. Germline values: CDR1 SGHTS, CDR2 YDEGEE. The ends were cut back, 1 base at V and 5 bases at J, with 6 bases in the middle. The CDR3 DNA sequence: TGTGCCAGCAGCTTGAGGGAGACCGGGGAGCTGTTTTTT. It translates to CASSLRETGELFF.

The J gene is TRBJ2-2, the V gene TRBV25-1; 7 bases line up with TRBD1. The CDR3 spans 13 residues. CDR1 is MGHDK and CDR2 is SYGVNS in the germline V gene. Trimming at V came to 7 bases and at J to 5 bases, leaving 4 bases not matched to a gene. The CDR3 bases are TGTGCCAGCACTCAGGGGGTTACCGGGGAGCTGTTTTTT. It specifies CASTQGVTGELFF.

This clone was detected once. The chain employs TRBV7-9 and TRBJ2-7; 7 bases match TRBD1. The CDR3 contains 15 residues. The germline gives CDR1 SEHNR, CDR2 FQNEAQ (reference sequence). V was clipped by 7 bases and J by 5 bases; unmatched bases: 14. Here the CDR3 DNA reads TGTGCCAGCACACAGTCCGGGACAGCGAGCGACGAGCAGTACTTC. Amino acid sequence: CASTQSGTASDEQYF. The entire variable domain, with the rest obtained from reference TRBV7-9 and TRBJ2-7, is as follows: DTGVSQNPRHKITKRGQNVTFRCDPISEHNRLYWYRQTLGQGPEFLTYFQNEAQLEKSRLLSDRFSAERPKGSFSTLEIQRTEQGDSAMYLCASTQSGTASDEQYFGPGTRLTVT.

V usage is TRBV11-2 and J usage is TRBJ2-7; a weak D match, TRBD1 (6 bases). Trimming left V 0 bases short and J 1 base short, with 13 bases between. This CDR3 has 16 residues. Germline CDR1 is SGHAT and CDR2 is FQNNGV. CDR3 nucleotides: TGTGCCAGCAGCTTAGAGGGGACACGGGGATCCTACGAGCAGTACTTC. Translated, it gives CASSLEGTRGSYEQYF.

CDR3 loop: CASSYNLGLAGSGDTQYF. The CDR3 DNA reads as TGTGCCAGCAGCTACAACCTGGGACTAGCGGGATCTGGAGATACGCAGTATTTT. V gene TRBV11-3 combines with J gene TRBJ2-3; 13 nucleotides agree with TRBD2. The V segment lost 4 bases and the J segment 5 bases; nucleotides outside the gene matches: 12. CDR1 is SGHNT and CDR2 is YENEEA in the germline V gene. This CDR3 region has 18 residues.

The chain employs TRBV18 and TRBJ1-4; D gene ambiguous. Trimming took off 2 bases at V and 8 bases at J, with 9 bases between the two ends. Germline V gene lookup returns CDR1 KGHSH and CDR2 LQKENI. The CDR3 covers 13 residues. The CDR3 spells CASSPSVEEKLFF. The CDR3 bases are TGTGCCAGCTCACCATCAGTTGAGGAAAAACTGTTTTTT.

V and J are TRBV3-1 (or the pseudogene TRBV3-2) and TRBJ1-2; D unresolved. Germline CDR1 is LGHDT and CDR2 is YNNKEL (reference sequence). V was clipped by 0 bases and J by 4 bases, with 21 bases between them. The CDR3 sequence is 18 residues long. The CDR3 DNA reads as TGTGCCAGCAGCCAAGAAGTTGGGGATGGTATCTCAATCTATGGCTACACCTTC. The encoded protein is CASSQEVGDGISIYGYTF.

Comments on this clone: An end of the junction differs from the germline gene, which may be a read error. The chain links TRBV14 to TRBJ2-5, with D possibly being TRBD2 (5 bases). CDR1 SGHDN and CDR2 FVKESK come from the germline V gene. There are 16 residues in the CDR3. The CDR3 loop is CASGQGAVAGGETQYF. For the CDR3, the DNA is TGTGCCAGCGGCCAAGGAGCGGTAGCCGGAGGCGAGACCCAGTACTTC.

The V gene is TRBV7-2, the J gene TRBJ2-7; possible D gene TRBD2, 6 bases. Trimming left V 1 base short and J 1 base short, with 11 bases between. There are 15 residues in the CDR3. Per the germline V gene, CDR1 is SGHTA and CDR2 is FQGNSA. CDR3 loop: CASSLVHAGSYEQYF. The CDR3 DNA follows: TGTGCCAGCAGCTTAGTTCATGCGGGGTCCTACGAGCAGTACTTC.

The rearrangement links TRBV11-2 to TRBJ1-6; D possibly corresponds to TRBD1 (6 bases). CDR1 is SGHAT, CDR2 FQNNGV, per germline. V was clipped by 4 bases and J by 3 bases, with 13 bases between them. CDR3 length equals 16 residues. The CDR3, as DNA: TGTGCCAGCAGCTCTCAGGGGCCCGTCTATAATTCACCCCTCCACTTT. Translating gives CASSSQGPVYNSPLHF.

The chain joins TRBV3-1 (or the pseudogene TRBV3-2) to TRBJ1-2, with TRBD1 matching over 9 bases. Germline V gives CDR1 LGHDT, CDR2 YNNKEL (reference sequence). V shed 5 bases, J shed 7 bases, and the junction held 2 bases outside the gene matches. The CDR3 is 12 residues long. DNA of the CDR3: TGTGCCAGCAGCACGACAGGGGGTGGCTACACCTTC. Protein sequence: CASSTTGGGYTF.

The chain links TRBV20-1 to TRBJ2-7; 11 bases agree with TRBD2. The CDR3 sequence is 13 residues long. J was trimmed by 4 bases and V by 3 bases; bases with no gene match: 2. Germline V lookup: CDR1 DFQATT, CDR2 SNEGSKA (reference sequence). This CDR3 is CSASTSGSYEQYF. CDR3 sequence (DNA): TGCAGTGCTAGTACTAGCGGGAGTTACGAGCAGTACTTC.

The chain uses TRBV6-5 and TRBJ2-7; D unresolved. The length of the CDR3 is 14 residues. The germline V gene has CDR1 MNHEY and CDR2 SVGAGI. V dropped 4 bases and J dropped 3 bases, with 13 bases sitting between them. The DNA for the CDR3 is TGTGCCAGCAGTTCCCCGGTAGGGATCTACGAGCAGTACTTC. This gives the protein CASSSPVGIYEQYF.

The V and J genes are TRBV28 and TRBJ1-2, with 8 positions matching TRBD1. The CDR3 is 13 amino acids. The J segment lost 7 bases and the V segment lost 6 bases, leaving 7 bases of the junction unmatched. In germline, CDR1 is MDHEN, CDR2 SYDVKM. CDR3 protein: CASRTDRVGGYTF. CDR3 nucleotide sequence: TGTGCCAGCAGGACGGACAGGGTCGGTGGCTACACCTTC.

The CDR3 here is CASSFEGEKLFF. The CDR3 coding sequence is TGTGCCAGCAGCTTTGAGGGCGAAAAACTGTTTTTT. The chain employs TRBV7-2 and TRBJ1-4, with D uncertain. Germline loops: CDR1 SGHTA, CDR2 FQGNSA. Trimming pared 3 bases from V and 8 bases from J, leaving 7 bases between. The CDR3 covers 12 residues.

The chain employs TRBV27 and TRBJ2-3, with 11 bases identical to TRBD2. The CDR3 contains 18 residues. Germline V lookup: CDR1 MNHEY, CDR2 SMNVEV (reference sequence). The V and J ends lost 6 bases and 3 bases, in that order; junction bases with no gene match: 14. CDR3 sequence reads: CASSHSGASGRWTDTQYF. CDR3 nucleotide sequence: TGTGCCAGCAGCCATAGCGGGGCTAGCGGGAGGTGGACAGATACGCAGTATTTT.

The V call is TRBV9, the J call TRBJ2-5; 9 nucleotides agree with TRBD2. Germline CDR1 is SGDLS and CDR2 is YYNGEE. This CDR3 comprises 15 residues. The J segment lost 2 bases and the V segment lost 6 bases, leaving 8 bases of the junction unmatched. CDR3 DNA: TGTGCCAGCACCCGGACTAGCGAGACACAAGAGACCCAGTACTTC. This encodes CASTRTSETQETQYF.

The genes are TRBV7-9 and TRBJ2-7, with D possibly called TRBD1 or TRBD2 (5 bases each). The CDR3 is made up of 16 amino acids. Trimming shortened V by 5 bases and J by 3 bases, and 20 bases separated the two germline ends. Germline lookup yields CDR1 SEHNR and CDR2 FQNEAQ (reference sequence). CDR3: CASSATLGPGLYEQYF. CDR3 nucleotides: TGTGCCAGCAGCGCCACCCTGGGACCGGGTCTCTACGAGCAGTACTTC. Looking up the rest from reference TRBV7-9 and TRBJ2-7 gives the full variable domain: DTGVSQNPRHKITKRGQNVTFRCDPISEHNRLYWYRQTLGQGPEFLTYFQNEAQLEKSRLLSDRFSAERPKGSFSTLEIQRTEQGDSAMYLCASSATLGPGLYEQYFGPGTRLTVT.

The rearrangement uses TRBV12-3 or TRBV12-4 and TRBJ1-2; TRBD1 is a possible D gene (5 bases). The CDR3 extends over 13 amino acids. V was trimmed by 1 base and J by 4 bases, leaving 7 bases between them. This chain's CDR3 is CASSLEGVYGYTF. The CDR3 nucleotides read TGTGCCAGCAGTTTAGAAGGGGTCTATGGCTACACCTTC.

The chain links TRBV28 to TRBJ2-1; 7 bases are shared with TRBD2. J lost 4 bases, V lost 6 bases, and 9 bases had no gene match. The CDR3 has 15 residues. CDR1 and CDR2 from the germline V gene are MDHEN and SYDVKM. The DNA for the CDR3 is TGTGCCAGCAGCCCCACGGGAGGCCAGTACAATGAGCAGTTCTTC. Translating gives CASSPTGGQYNEQFF.

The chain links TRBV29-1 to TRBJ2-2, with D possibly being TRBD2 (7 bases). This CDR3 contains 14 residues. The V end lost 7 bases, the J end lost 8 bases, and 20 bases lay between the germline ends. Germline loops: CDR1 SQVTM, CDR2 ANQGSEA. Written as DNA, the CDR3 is TGCAGCGCCCGGAGGGGGACTACTGGAGGGGAGCTGTTTTTT. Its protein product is CSARRGTTGGELFF.

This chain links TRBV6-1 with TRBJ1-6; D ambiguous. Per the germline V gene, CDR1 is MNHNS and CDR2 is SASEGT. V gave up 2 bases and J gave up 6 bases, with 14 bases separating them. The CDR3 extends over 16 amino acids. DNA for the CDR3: TGTGCCAGCAGTGAACTGTTCCACATAATTAATTCACCCCTCCACTTT. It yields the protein CASSELFHIINSPLHF.

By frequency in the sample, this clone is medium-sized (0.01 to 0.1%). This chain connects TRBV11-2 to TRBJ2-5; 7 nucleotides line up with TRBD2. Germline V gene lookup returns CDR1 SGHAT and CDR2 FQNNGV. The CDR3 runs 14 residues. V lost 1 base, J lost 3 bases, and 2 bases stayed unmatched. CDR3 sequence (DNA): TGTGCCAGCAGCTTAGCAGGGACTAAAGAGACCCAGTACTTC. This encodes CASSLAGTKETQYF.

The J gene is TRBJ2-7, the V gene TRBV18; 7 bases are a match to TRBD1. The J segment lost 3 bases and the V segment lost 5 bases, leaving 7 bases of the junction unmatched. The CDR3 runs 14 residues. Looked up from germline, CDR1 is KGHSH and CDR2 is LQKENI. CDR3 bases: TGTGCCAGCTCAGGCCGACAGGGCGTCTACGAGCAGTACTTC. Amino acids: CASSGRQGVYEQYF.

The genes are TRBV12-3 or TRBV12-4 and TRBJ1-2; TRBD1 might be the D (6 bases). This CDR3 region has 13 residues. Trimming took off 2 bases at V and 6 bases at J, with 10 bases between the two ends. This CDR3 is CASSLRDKDGYTF. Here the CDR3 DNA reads TGTGCCAGCAGTTTACGGGACAAGGATGGCTACACCTTC.

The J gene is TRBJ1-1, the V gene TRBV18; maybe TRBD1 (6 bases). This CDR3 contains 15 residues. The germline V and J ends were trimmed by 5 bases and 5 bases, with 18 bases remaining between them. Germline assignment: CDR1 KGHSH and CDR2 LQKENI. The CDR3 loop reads CASSEVRDKWTEAFF. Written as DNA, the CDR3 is TGTGCCAGCTCAGAAGTCCGGGACAAATGGACTGAAGCTTTCTTT.

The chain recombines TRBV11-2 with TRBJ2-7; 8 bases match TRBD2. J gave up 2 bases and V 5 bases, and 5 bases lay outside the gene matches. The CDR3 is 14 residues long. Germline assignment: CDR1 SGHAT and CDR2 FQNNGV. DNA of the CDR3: TGTGCCAGCAGCCTTACTAGCGGTGCCTACGAGCAGTACTTC. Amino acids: CASSLTSGAYEQYF.